The next 25 T cell receptor beta chains were all read from a single sample in a study of post-analysis software for immune sequencing data (dated by TCRdb to between 2014 and 2017). Their antigen targets remain unknown. The library was prepared using PCR. Data came from an Illumina HiSeq 2500. To reduce PCR and sequencing biases, unique molecular identifiers were built into the TCR beta cDNA libraries. TCRdb applied fastp at Q25 and MiXCR to the public reads, then kept only in-frame beta chains. A single entry per CDR3 protein holds the most common genes and DNA from its merged rows. In all, the sample holds fewer than 850,000 distinct CDR3 sequences, and roughly 30% of those were seen once. The ten top clones hold approximately 0.6% of the sample. Overall results and qualifications from the work: Roughly 5 TRBV segments, including TRBV5-6, TRBV5-1 and TRBV20-1, were significantly more frequent in patients than controls.

The sample comprised blood. Receptors originate from a girl aged 10 to 17 with multiple sclerosis.

The V gene is TRBV14, the J gene TRBJ2-5; D is tentatively TRBD1 or TRBD2 (6 bases each). The J call may be incorrect, as the DNA end agrees better with TRBJ2-7. CDR3 size: 15 residues. Germline V lookup: CDR1 SGHDN, CDR2 FVKESK. The CDR3 is CASSQVPGRGGEQYF. As DNA, the CDR3 is TGTGCCAGCAGCCAAGTCCCGGGCAGGGGAGGCGAGCAGTACTTC.

The sample holds a few counts of this clonotype. This chain uses TRBV5-1 with TRBJ1-4, with D possibly TRBD1 on 5 matching bases. CDR1 is SGHRS, CDR2 YFSETQ, per germline. There are 12 residues in the CDR3. V lost 8 bases and J lost 7, with 12 bases in between. Here the CDR3 reads CARDSFSEKLFF. The CDR3 DNA follows: TGCGCCAGAGACAGTTTTAGTGAAAAACTGTTTTTT.

On this clonotype itself: A read error is possible here, since a much larger clone lies one base away. The J gene is TRBJ2-1, the V gene TRBV29-1; D is unclear. The better agreement between TRBJ2-7 and the DNA end casts doubt on the J call. CDR1 and CDR2 from the germline V gene are SQVTM and ANQGSEA. The CDR3 spans 15 residues. The CDR3 coding sequence is TGCAGCTCAAGACCCGGGTTTGGCTCCTACAATGAGCAGTACTTC. Its protein product is CSSRPGFGSYNEQYF.

Only a few counts were recorded for this clonotype. V gene TRBV20-1 combines with J gene TRBJ2-3, with D perhaps TRBD2 (5 bases). The CDR3 covers 15 residues. Looked up from germline, CDR1 is DFQATT and CDR2 is SNEGSKA (reference sequence). V was shortened by 3 bases and J by 4 bases, with 17 bases between the two germline ends. The CDR3 DNA is TGCAGTGCTAGCTTGTGGGCTAGCAGGTCAGATACGCAGTATTTT. Protein: CSASLWASRSDTQYF.

This clonotype was seen repeatedly, ten times or more. The rearrangement joins TRBV6-5 to TRBJ2-1, with D possibly TRBD1 on 6 matching bases. The CDR3 is 13 residues long. The V gene lost 11 bases and the J gene lost 9 bases, with 20 bases spanning the gap. Germline CDR1 MNHEY, CDR2 SVGAGI. CDR3 sequence (DNA): TGTGCCGCGCGAAGGGCCAAAGGGGGTGAGCAGTTCTTC. It is translated as CAARRAKGGEQFF.

Only a few counts were recorded for this clonotype. The gene calls are TRBV4-3 and TRBJ2-3; D is perhaps TRBD2 (6 bases). From germline, CDR1 is LGHNA and CDR2 YSLEER. V shed 3 bases and J shed 0 bases, with 16 bases lying between them. The CDR3 spans 17 residues. CDR3 nucleotide sequence: TGCGCCAGCAGCCAGGTCCGGGACTTCCCTAGCACAGATACGCAGTATTTT. This translates into CASSQVRDFPSTDTQYF.

This rearrangement joins TRBV7-2 to TRBJ2-1, with 7 bases identical to TRBD2. The length of the CDR3 is 11 residues. Germline V lookup: CDR1 SGHTA, CDR2 FQGNSA. Unmatched junction bases numbered 4, after V lost 2 bases and J lost 15 bases. This CDR3 reads CASSLLREGFF. CDR3 sequence (DNA): TGTGCCAGCAGCTTACTGAGGGAGGGGTTCTTC.

This rearrangement joins TRBV7-2 to TRBJ2-1, with a tentative D call TRBD2 (6 bases). CDR1 and CDR2 (germline): SGHTA, FQGNSA. The ends were cut back, 3 bases at V and 5 bases at J, with 11 bases in the middle. This CDR3 has 14 amino acids. The CDR3, as DNA: TGTGCCAGCAGCTTGGGACTCCACAACAATGAGCAGTTCTTC. Translating it yields CASSLGLHNNEQFF. Supplemented by reference TRBV7-2 and TRBJ2-1, the full variable domain reads GAGVSQSPSNKVTEKGKDVELRCDPISGHTALYWYRQSLGQGLEFLIYFQGNSAPDKSGLPSDRFSAERTGGSVSTLTIQRTQQEDSAVYLCASSLGLHNNEQFFGPGTRLTVL.

This clonotype was counted a few times. This chain links TRBV7-2 with TRBJ2-5, with TRBD2 matching 11 bases. This CDR3 is 16 amino acids long. Germline loops: CDR1 SGHTA, CDR2 FQGNSA. V lost 5 bases, J lost 5 bases, and 10 bases stayed unmatched. CDR3 region: CASSPSLAGGWETQYF. In DNA form, the CDR3 reads TGTGCCAGCAGCCCCAGCCTAGCGGGAGGATGGGAGACCCAGTACTTC.

This clonotype was seen ten or more times. The rearrangement joins TRBV14 to TRBJ2-3; D might be TRBD2 (5 bases). Germline-derived CDR1 and CDR2 are SGHDN and FVKESK. This CDR3 comprises 14 residues. With 8 bases removed from V and 1 base from J, the gap between germline ends came to 13 bases. CDR3 loop: CASGELAGTDTQYF. The CDR3 DNA follows: TGTGCCAGCGGGGAGCTCGCCGGCACAGATACGCAGTATTTT.

A few counts support this clonotype. The chain uses TRBV29-1 and TRBJ2-2; D may be TRBD1 (5 bases). The CDR3 consists of 12 residues. CDR1 is SQVTM and CDR2 is ANQGSEA in the germline V gene. The V gene lost 8 bases and the J gene lost 1 base, with 8 bases spanning the gap. The CDR3 DNA is TGCAGCATGCAGGGGAACACCGGGGAGCTGTTTTTT. Translated, it gives CSMQGNTGELFF.

This clonotype turned up a few times. V is TRBV7-2 and J is TRBJ1-6, with 7 bases that match TRBD1. The ends lost 4 bases at V and 8 bases at J; junction bases unmatched: 5. This CDR3 has 14 amino acids. CDR1 is SGHTA, CDR2 FQGNSA, per germline. The CDR3 here is CASSSTGADSPLHF. CDR3 in DNA: TGTGCCAGCAGCTCTACAGGGGCTGATTCACCCCTCCACTTT.

This clonotype has a handful of counts. The J gene is TRBJ1-1, the V gene TRBV2; 7 bases line up with TRBD1. V shed 6 bases and J 7 bases; nucleotides not matched to a gene: 8. There are 13 residues in the CDR3. Germline V CDR1 and CDR2: SNHLY, FYNNEI. The CDR3: CASSYRTGDEAFF. CDR3 coding DNA: TGTGCCAGCAGCTACCGTACAGGGGATGAAGCTTTCTTT.

The rearrangement links TRBV4-1 to TRBJ2-2; 7 bases align to TRBD1. V dropped 4 bases and J dropped 6; count of bases not matched to a gene: 26. This CDR3 is built from 21 residues. Germline-derived CDR1 and CDR2 are MGHRA and YSYEKL. Here the CDR3 reads CASSPVGRPQGITGSPGELFF. The CDR3, as DNA: TGCGCCAGCAGCCCTGTTGGGCGCCCACAGGGGATAACGGGATCACCCGGGGAGCTGTTTTTT.

J is TRBJ1-2 and V is TRBV3-1, with TRBD1 matching over 8 bases. CDR1 and CDR2 from the germline V gene are LGHDT and YNNKEL (reference sequence). This CDR3 has 15 amino acids. J gave up 4 bases and V 4 bases, and 8 bases lay outside the gene matches. In nucleotides, the CDR3 is TGTGCCAGCAGCCGGAATGGACAGGGTGTCTATGGCTACACCTTC. This encodes CASSRNGQGVYGYTF.

The chain carries TRBV10-3 and TRBJ1-5, with TRBD1 as a possible D gene (5 bases). CDR1 is ENHRY and CDR2 is SYGVKD in the germline V gene. Trimming removed 0 bases from V and 6 bases from J, with 9 bases in between. CDR3 length: 14 amino acids. The CDR3 protein is CAISESGVAQPQHF. The DNA for the CDR3 is TGTGCCATCAGTGAGTCGGGGGTGGCTCAGCCCCAGCATTTT.

Concerning this clonotype: One end of the junction fails to match germline, which may point to a read error. The CDR3 coding sequence is TGCAACGTTGTAGGTGGGACAGATTATGGCTACACCTTC. The encoded protein is CNVVGGTDYGYTF. The rearrangement joins TRBV29-1 to TRBJ1-2; 7 nucleotides line up with TRBD1. The length of the CDR3 is 13 residues. CDR1 and CDR2 from the germline V gene are SQVTM and ANQGSEA.

This clonotype was seen ten or more times. An end of the junction does not agree with germline; a read error may underlie this. The chain joins TRBV7-7 to TRBJ2-3, with 7 nucleotides matching TRBD1. The germline V gene encodes CDR1 SSHAT and CDR2 FNYEAQ (reference sequence). There are 13 residues in the CDR3. The CDR3 sequence: CASSLTGRDTQYF. The CDR3 nucleotides are TGTGCTAGCAGCTTGACAGGGAGAGATACGCAGTATTTT.

The chain employs TRBV4-3 and TRBJ1-2, with D unresolved. The CDR3 spans 13 residues. Trimming cost V 2 bases and J 8 bases, with 12 bases left between them. From germline, CDR1 is LGHNA and CDR2 YSLEER. DNA of the CDR3: TGCGCCAGCAGCCAAAAGGGCGTCGGGGGCTACACCTTC. Its translation: CASSQKGVGGYTF.

CDR3 amino acids: CASSPLQGARTEQYF. In DNA, the CDR3 is TGTGCCAGCAGCCCACTACAGGGGGCGAGGACCGAGCAGTACTTC. The J gene is TRBJ2-7, the V gene TRBV7-2, with TRBD1 matching 9 bases. There are 15 residues in the CDR3. The V gene's germline CDR1 is SGHTA and CDR2 FQGNSA. Germline trimming cut 5 bases from V and 6 bases from J; bases unmatched to any gene: 11.

This sequence joins TRBV5-1 and TRBJ1-2; 9 bases agree with TRBD1. The junction had 12 bases not matched to a gene; V was cut back by 0 bases and J by 6 bases. This CDR3 has 17 residues. CDR1 SGHRS and CDR2 YFSETQ come from the germline V gene. CDR3 nucleotides: TGCGCCAGCAGCTTGGACACGGGACAGGGTGAGGGTGATGGCTACACCTTC. It is translated as CASSLDTGQGEGDGYTF.

A word on this clonotype: The junction departs from the called germline gene at one end, perhaps through a read error. The rearrangement joins TRBV20-1 to TRBJ2-4; unclear D gene. This CDR3 has 14 residues. Looked up from germline, CDR1 is DFQATT and CDR2 is SNEGSKA (reference sequence). The CDR3 is CGAPRTLAKNIQYF. CDR3 coding DNA: TGCGGTGCTCCTAGAACCTTAGCCAAAAACATTCAGTACTTC.

This clonotype was counted a few times. V gene TRBV7-2 combines with J gene TRBJ2-1; 9 bases align to TRBD2. V dropped 2 bases and J dropped 0; count of bases not matched to a gene: 5. The CDR3 has 17 amino acids. CDR1 and CDR2 (germline): SGHTA, FQGNSA. Here the CDR3 DNA reads TGTGCCAGCAGCTTAAGACTAGCGGTAAGCTCCTACAATGAGCAGTTCTTC. As protein: CASSLRLAVSSYNEQFF.

This clonotype was detected once. A read error may account for a junction end that differs from germline. V is TRBV12-3 or TRBV12-4 and J is TRBJ2-3; 8 positions agree with TRBD2. The CDR3 runs 16 residues. The CDR3 is CASSNPGGRSTGTQYF. The CDR3 nucleotides read TGTGCCAGCAGCAACCCGGGGGGGCGGTCGACAGGTACGCAGTATTTT.

The chain employs TRBV12-3 or TRBV12-4 and TRBJ1-5; D gene uncertain. Trimming stripped 6 bases from V and 3 bases from J, with 15 bases between. CDR3 length: 15 residues. For the CDR3, the DNA is TGTGCCAGCAGCCCCCTCACAGAGACCAATCAGCCCCAGCATTTT. Translation gives CASSPLTETNQPQHF.